One and the same sample provided the 30 T cell receptor beta chains below, sequenced in a study of blood T cell repertoires in COVID-19. Sequenced by immunoSEQ multiplex PCR; TCRdb stores in-frame clones only, minus some. The table has 250,000 or so clones, 91% seen once. Sequenced: PBMCs or T cells enriched from blood (not recorded which). The receptors come from a human donor in a cohort exposed to, infected with or recovered from COVID-19 (not recorded which). The donor label of this sample is uncertain.

The V call is TRBV15, the J call TRBJ1-4; D possibly corresponds to TRBD1 (5 bases). The CDR3 has 14 amino acids. Trimming shortened V by 5 bases and J by 5 bases, and 12 bases separated the two germline ends. CDR1 and CDR2 from the germline V gene are LNHNV and YYDKDF (reference sequence). In nucleotides, the CDR3 is TGTGCCACCAGCGGGGCGTTGCCCAATGAAAAACTGTTTTTT. Amino acid sequence: CATSGALPNEKLFF.

This rearrangement joins TRBV15 to TRBJ2-1; 7 bases are a match to TRBD1. The CDR3 consists of 16 residues. Trimming took 2 bases from V and 0 from J; bases not matched to a gene: 4. Germline V gives CDR1 LNHNV, CDR2 YYDKDF (reference sequence). CDR3 bases: TGTGCCACCAGCAGACCGGACAGGAGCTCCTACAATGAGCAGTTCTTC. Encoded protein: CATSRPDRSSYNEQFF.

This clone was counted once. This rearrangement joins TRBV7-3 to TRBJ2-3; unclear D gene. V lost 2 bases and J lost 2, with 5 bases in between. Germline-derived CDR1 and CDR2 are SGHTA and FQGTGA. The CDR3 consists of 13 residues. The DNA for the CDR3 is TGTGCCAGCAGCTTATCCGTCACAGATACGCAGTATTTT. Its translation is CASSLSVTDTQYF.

The chain uses TRBV11-2 and TRBJ1-1; 7 bases are shared with TRBD1. This CDR3 spans 12 amino acids. The germline V gene encodes CDR1 SGHAT and CDR2 FQNNGV. V trimming: 8 bases; J trimming: 1 base; junction bases outside the gene matches: 1. As DNA, the CDR3 is TGTGCCAGCTGGACAGGGAACACTGAAGCTTTCTTT. This codes for CASWTGNTEAFF.

This chain uses TRBV6-5 with TRBJ1-1; 7 nucleotides match TRBD1. Unmatched junction bases numbered 3, after V lost 5 bases and J lost 3 bases. Germline values: CDR1 MNHEY, CDR2 SVGAGI. This CDR3 has 13 residues. The CDR3 coding sequence is TGTGCCAGCAGTCAACAGGGGCACACTGAAGCTTTCTTT. This gives the protein CASSQQGHTEAFF.

This clone was found once. The rearrangement links TRBV9 to TRBJ2-5; 11 positions agree with TRBD2. The ends lost 0 bases at V and 5 bases at J; junction bases unmatched: 3. CDR1 is SGDLS and CDR2 is YYNGEE in the germline V gene. The CDR3 spans 15 residues. This CDR3 reads CASSVEASGGETQYF. For the CDR3, the DNA is TGTGCCAGCAGCGTAGAGGCTAGCGGGGGGGAGACCCAGTACTTC.

This clone showed up just once. DNA of the CDR3: TGTGCCAGTAGTATAGAGACAGGGACAGGAGAGCAGTACTTC. Its protein product is CASSIETGTGEQYF. The chain is built from TRBV19 and TRBJ2-7; 8 bases are a match to TRBD1. The trim removed 0 bases at V and 7 bases at J, leaving 5 bases unmatched. The CDR3 runs 14 residues. CDR1 and CDR2 from the germline V gene are LNHDA and SQIVND (reference sequence).

A single count supports this clone. This sequence joins TRBV6-5 and TRBJ1-1; weak D call: TRBD1 (5 bases). V shed 4 bases and J shed 1 base, with 7 bases lying between them. Germline CDR1 reads MNHEY; CDR2 reads SVGAGI. This CDR3 is built from 13 residues. The CDR3 reads CASSLTGNTEAFF. DNA for the CDR3: TGTGCCAGCAGTTTAACAGGGAACACTGAAGCTTTCTTT.

The rearrangement links TRBV27 to TRBJ1-1; unclear D gene. V was pared by 4 bases and J by 0 bases, with 12 bases between. The CDR3 is 15 amino acids. The germline CDR1 and CDR2 sequences are MNHEY and SMNVEV (reference sequence). The CDR3 bases are TGTGCCAGCAGTTCAGCGGCAGGACTGAACACTGAAGCTTTCTTT. This sequence encodes CASSSAAGLNTEAFF.

The chain has TRBV25-1 and TRBJ2-5; tentative D call: TRBD1 (6 bases). CDR3 size: 13 residues. Deletions cut 10 bases from V and 5 bases from J, with 17 bases between. Germline V gene lookup returns CDR1 MGHDK and CDR2 SYGVNS. CDR3 in DNA: TGTGCCACAGGATTTCAGGGGCACGAGACCCAGTACTTC. Translated, it gives CATGFQGHETQYF.

CDR3 residues: CASIRTEGTEAFF. The CDR3 coding sequence is TGTGCCAGCATACGGACAGAGGGCACTGAAGCTTTCTTT. This chain connects TRBV2 to TRBJ1-1; perhaps TRBD1 as D (6 bases). CDR3 length: 13 amino acids. The V end was cut by 7 bases, the J end by 4 bases, with 13 bases between. Germline CDR1 and CDR2: SNHLY and FYNNEI.

The CDR3 nucleotides read TGTGCCAGCAGTTTAGGGGTGAGGGAGACCCAGTACTTC. Its translation is CASSLGVRETQYF. This rearrangement joins TRBV12-3 or TRBV12-4 to TRBJ2-5; D gene ambiguous. CDR3 length: 13 residues. V gave up 1 base and J gave up 5 bases, with 8 bases separating them.

V and J are TRBV30 and TRBJ2-2; perhaps TRBD2 as D (6 bases). This CDR3 has 17 residues. The germline V gene encodes CDR1 GTSNPN and CDR2 SVGIG (reference sequence). V was shortened by 0 bases and J by 0 bases, with 14 bases between the two germline ends. For the CDR3, the DNA is TGTGCCTGGAGTGTAGGTTTTGGCGGGGCGAACACCGGGGAGCTGTTTTTT. It is translated as CAWSVGFGGANTGELFF.

This clone has just one count. This chain links TRBV28 with TRBJ1-1; maybe TRBD1 (6 bases). This CDR3 contains 12 residues. The V gene's germline CDR1 is MDHEN and CDR2 SYDVKM. Trimming removed 4 bases at V and 8 bases at J, with 11 bases between. The CDR3 DNA follows: TGTGCCAGCAGTTCACAGGGCCGGGAAGCTTTCTTT. Residues: CASSSQGREAFF.

This sequence joins TRBV7-2 and TRBJ1-5, with 8 bases identical to TRBD1. V lost 8 bases and J lost 9; bases outside the gene matches: 12. CDR3 length: 14 amino acids. The germline CDR1 and CDR2 sequences are SGHTA and FQGNSA. The CDR3 DNA is TGTGCCAGCGGCATTTTACAGGGGGTAGGGCCCCAGCATTTT. Amino acids: CASGILQGVGPQHF.

The chain combines TRBV6-6 with TRBJ2-1; TRBD2 matches 8 bases. Germline V gene lookup returns CDR1 MNHNY and CDR2 SVGAGI (reference sequence). V lost 6 bases to trimming and J lost 5 bases; unmatched junction nucleotides: 6. The CDR3 contains 14 residues. The CDR3 protein is CASRTGTRNNEQFF. The DNA for the CDR3 is TGTGCCAGCAGAACCGGGACTAGAAACAATGAGCAGTTCTTC.

CDR3 sequence: CASSYVPGSQPQHF. The CDR3, as DNA: TGTGCCAGCAGTTACGTACCGGGATCCCAGCCCCAGCATTTT. V and J are TRBV6-5 and TRBJ1-5; D unresolved. The CDR3 spans 14 residues. CDR1 is MNHEY, CDR2 SVGAGI, per germline. V dropped 2 bases and J dropped 7 bases, with 12 bases sitting between them.

J is TRBJ2-5 and V is TRBV7-6; 12 positions match TRBD2. Germline V gene lookup returns CDR1 SGHVS and CDR2 FNYEAQ. The CDR3 contains 17 residues. The junction had 8 bases not matched to a gene; V was cut back by 1 base and J by 5 bases. CDR3 sequence reads: CASSLGPSGGAGETQYF. CDR3 nucleotide sequence: TGTGCCAGCAGCTTAGGCCCTAGCGGGGGGGCCGGTGAGACCCAGTACTTC.

The V call is TRBV2, the J call TRBJ2-5; D not resolved. CDR1 and CDR2 from the germline V gene are SNHLY and FYNNEI. The CDR3 length is 10 residues. Trimming shortened V by 7 bases and J by 3 bases, and 3 bases separated the two germline ends. CDR3 sequence reads: CASTKETQYF. CDR3 coding DNA: TGTGCCAGCACCAAAGAGACCCAGTACTTC.

The genes are TRBV10-2 and TRBJ1-6; D call uncertain. There are 11 residues in the CDR3. Germline loops: CDR1 WSHSY, CDR2 SAAADI. With 3 bases removed from V and 9 bases from J, the gap between germline ends came to 3 bases. The CDR3, as DNA: TGCGCCAGCAGTGACGGTTCACCCCTCCACTTT. The encoded protein is CASSDGSPLHF.

The genes are TRBV30 and TRBJ2-5; no firm D call. The CDR3 totals 13 residues. Trimming shortened V by 1 base and J by 7 bases, and 13 bases separated the two germline ends. Germline values: CDR1 GTSNPN, CDR2 SVGIG (reference sequence). CDR3 sequence reads: CAWSARGKATQYF. In nucleotides, the CDR3 is TGTGCCTGGAGTGCTAGAGGCAAGGCGACCCAGTACTTC. The whole variable domain, filled in from reference TRBV30 and TRBJ2-5, reads SQTIHQWPATLVQPVGSPLSLECTVEGTSNPNLYWYRQAAGRGLQLLFYSVGIGQISSEVPQNLSASRPQDRQFILSSKKLLLSDSGFYLCAWSARGKATQYFGPGTRLLVL.

V is TRBV7-9 and J is TRBJ1-2; no clear D. The CDR3 contains 14 residues. Germline loops: CDR1 SEHNR, CDR2 FQNEAQ (reference sequence). The V end lost 7 bases, the J end lost 0 bases, and 12 bases lay between the germline ends. CDR3 sequence reads: CASTPGRANYGYTF. Written as DNA, the CDR3 is TGTGCCAGCACCCCGGGAAGAGCTAACTATGGCTACACCTTC. The full variable domain, in which reference TRBV7-9 and TRBJ1-2 provide the parts outside the CDR3, is DTGVSQNPRHKITKRGQNVTFRCDPISEHNRLYWYRQTLGQGPEFLTYFQNEAQLEKSRLLSDRFSAERPKGSFSTLEIQRTEQGDSAMYLCASTPGRANYGYTFGSGTRLTVV.

V is TRBV25-1 and J is TRBJ2-4, with D maybe TRBD1 (6 bases). Germline-derived CDR1 and CDR2 are MGHDK and SYGVNS. The CDR3 has 15 residues. V was cut by 1 base and J by 2 bases, with 9 bases left in between. The CDR3 is CASSEWGQSKNIQYF. CDR3 in DNA: TGTGCCAGCAGTGAATGGGGGCAGTCCAAAAACATTCAGTACTTC.

The chain uses TRBV19 and TRBJ1-1, with D possibly matching TRBD1 (5 bases). Between the trimmed V and J ends, which lost 1 base and 7 bases, there was a span of 13 bases. The CDR3 has 14 residues. CDR1 and CDR2 (germline): LNHDA, SQIVND (reference sequence). The CDR3 spells CASSIGRTGVEAFF. Here the CDR3 DNA reads TGTGCCAGTAGTATAGGCAGGACGGGGGTTGAAGCTTTCTTT.

The chain couples TRBV3-1 (or the pseudogene TRBV3-2) to TRBJ2-1, with TRBD2 matching 11 bases. The CDR3 runs to 15 residues. V was clipped by 0 bases and J by 6 bases; unmatched bases: 1. CDR1 LGHDT and CDR2 YNNKEL come from the germline V gene (reference sequence). CDR3 nucleotides: TGTGCCAGCAGCCAAGAACTAGCGGGGGTCAATGAGCAGTTCTTC. Amino acids: CASSQELAGVNEQFF.

This sequence joins TRBV5-6 and TRBJ2-6; tentatively, D is TRBD1 (5 bases). This CDR3 is 14 amino acids long. CDR1 is SGHDT and CDR2 is YYEEEE in the germline V gene. V lost 3 bases to trimming and J lost 4 bases, with 8 bases between them. The CDR3 DNA sequence: TGTGCCAGCAGCTGGGGCCTCGGGGCCAACGTCCTGACTTTC. It yields the protein CASSWGLGANVLTF.

The genes are TRBV9 and TRBJ2-7; 9 bases are a match to TRBD2. Per germline, CDR1 SGDLS and CDR2 YYNGEE. Germline trimming cut 0 bases from V and 5 bases from J; bases unmatched to any gene: 3. The CDR3 runs 14 residues. CDR3 in amino acids: CASSVGGGAHEQYF. The CDR3 DNA follows: TGTGCCAGCAGCGTAGGCGGGGGGGCCCACGAGCAGTACTTC.

The gene calls are TRBV19 and TRBJ2-3; 10 positions agree with TRBD2. Germline V gene lookup returns CDR1 LNHDA and CDR2 SQIVND (reference sequence). This CDR3 has 15 amino acids. J gave up 4 bases and V 5 bases, and 6 bases lay outside the gene matches. CDR3 amino acids: CASSLTSGLADTQYF. The CDR3 coding sequence is TGTGCCAGTAGTTTGACTAGCGGGTTGGCAGATACGCAGTATTTT.

This rearrangement joins TRBV9 to TRBJ2-1, with 8 bases fitting TRBD1. V lost 7 bases and J lost 4; bases outside the gene matches: 7. This CDR3 has 14 residues. Germline V gives CDR1 SGDLS, CDR2 YYNGEE. The chain's CDR3 is CASGARTGYNEQFF. The CDR3 DNA sequence: TGTGCCAGCGGAGCCCGGACAGGGTACAATGAGCAGTTCTTC.

The V call is TRBV9, the J call TRBJ1-2; D might be TRBD1 (6 bases). This CDR3 region has 15 residues. The V end lost 3 bases, the J end lost 0 bases, and 12 bases lay between the germline ends. Germline CDR1 is SGDLS and CDR2 is YYNGEE. CDR3 residues: CASSAGQGSNYGYTF. DNA for the CDR3: TGTGCCAGCAGCGCTGGGCAGGGGTCTAACTATGGCTACACCTTC.